Described below is a single TCR beta chain sequence and its context. Its antigen is unidentified. With V trimmed by 7 bases and J by 5 bases, 11 bases remained unmatched. The CDR3 length is 15 residues. Germline-derived CDR1 and CDR2 are MDHEN and SYDVKM. Patients in the study, people with chemo-refractory metastatic non-small-cell lung cancer, received focal radiation plus ipilimumab CTLA-4 blockade. Generated by immunoSEQ multiplex PCR, the TCRdb table keeps only in-frame clones and is missing some. This sample carries tens of thousands of clones, 70% to 80% of them seen once, and the ten largest clones take less than 4.5%. The record originates from a study of radiotherapy plus CTLA-4 blockade in lung cancer. Across the whole study: Disease control was present in 30% to 40% of patients, and objective responses in approximately 19%. Points from the study as a whole: Some TCR clones had been derived from tumors. These clones expanded in peripheral blood after radiotherapy plus ipilimumab.

J is TRBJ2-7 and V is TRBV28, with TRBD2 matching 10 bases. The starting material was peripheral blood, obtained from a patient treated with radiotherapy plus ipilimumab. This TCR was recovered from a human donor with non-small cell lung cancer who had a partial response to radiotherapy plus ipilimumab. CDR3 DNA sequence: TGTGCCAGCATCAATCGGGCTAGCGGGGGACACGAGCAGTACTTC. It is translated as CASINRASGGHEQYF.